The sequence of this T cell receptor beta chain was determined in a study of blood T cell repertoires in COVID-19. Study details: There were acute and convalescent COVID-19 samples, and they came from the United States, Italy and Spain. PBMCs, B-cell-depleted T cells, or T cells provided the cDNA or gDNA that made up the material.

This clone was picked up one time. V lost 1 base and J lost 11, with 18 bases in between. The germline V gene encodes CDR1 SEHNR and CDR2 FQNEAQ (reference sequence). The CDR3 loop spans 15 amino acids. Study processing details: Amplification from reference gene primers served as the basis for estimated nucleated cell counts. Sequencing was performed with immunoSEQ multiplex PCR; in TCRdb, only in-frame clones are kept and a portion is missing. V and J calls and clone size follow that table, whereas D and trimming were derived from the DNA. The repertoire holds more than 95,000 clones, with roughly 82% as singletons.

The sequenced sample consisted of peripheral blood. This TCR came from a man aged 60 to 75 with acute or convalescent COVID-19. The rearrangement links TRBV7-9 to TRBJ2-1; tentatively, D is TRBD2 (6 bases). CDR3 sequence (DNA): TGTGCCAGCAGCTTAGAAGCGGGCAGCACGAATAAGCAGTTCTTC. Its protein is CASSLEAGSTNKQFF.